Included here is one T cell receptor beta chain sequence, with context. Its antigen is unidentified. This cohort consisted of healthy bone marrow donors. The PCR used 60 Vbeta and 13 Jbeta primers. The assay was immunoSEQ multiplex PCR, and TCRdb's table has in-frame clones only and misses some. The sample yields some 190,000 clones, more than 75% seen once. These data originate in a study of cytomegalovirus exposure and HLA in healthy donors. Notes on the study in general: CMV antigen specificity of a few CMV-associated chains was confirmed in vitro.

Sequenced material: PBMCs. This TCR derives from a woman aged 45-60 years in good health and CMV-seronegative.

The chain's CDR3 is CASSSRGQVSNQPQHF. The CDR3 DNA sequence: TGTGCCAGCAGTTCACGAGGACAGGTTTCGAATCAGCCCCAGCATTTT. The V call is TRBV6-5, the J call TRBJ1-5; 7 bases line up with TRBD1. The CDR3 has 16 amino acids. Per the germline V gene, CDR1 is MNHEY and CDR2 is SVGAGI. V lost 4 bases to trimming and J lost 4 bases; unmatched junction nucleotides: 10.